This T cell receptor beta chain appears in the sequencing data of a study of T cells after yellow fever vaccination. Background on the study: Libraries from low-cell-number fractions were prepared with the SMART-Seq v4 Ultra Low Input RNA kit. General study findings and limits: Most clones from primary vaccination were detected again post-booster (96% CD4, roughly 90% CD8).

The CDR3 totals 19 residues. This clonotype was counted between two and nine times. The antigen remains undetermined. Template switching by 5'RACE produced TCR cDNA, adding a universal primer site and UMIs. TCRdb redid the calling of the 5' RACE reads with MiXCR, one entry per CDR3 protein. The table lists about 350,000 distinct CDR3 sequences, 7% to 9% of them singletons. The chain uses TRBV21-1 and TRBJ1-2; the D call in the table, TRBD1, was not verified against the DNA. TRBV21-1 is marked as a pseudogene. The sample was PBMCs, taken about 41 days after the first yellow fever vaccination. This TCR was recovered from a man younger than 35 who received the YFV17D yellow fever vaccine. The CDR3 DNA reads TGTGCCAGCAGCAAATATCGATCAGGGTGTTTTCTCGTCGGCTATGGCTACACCTTC. Its protein product is CASSKYRSGCFLVGYGYTF.